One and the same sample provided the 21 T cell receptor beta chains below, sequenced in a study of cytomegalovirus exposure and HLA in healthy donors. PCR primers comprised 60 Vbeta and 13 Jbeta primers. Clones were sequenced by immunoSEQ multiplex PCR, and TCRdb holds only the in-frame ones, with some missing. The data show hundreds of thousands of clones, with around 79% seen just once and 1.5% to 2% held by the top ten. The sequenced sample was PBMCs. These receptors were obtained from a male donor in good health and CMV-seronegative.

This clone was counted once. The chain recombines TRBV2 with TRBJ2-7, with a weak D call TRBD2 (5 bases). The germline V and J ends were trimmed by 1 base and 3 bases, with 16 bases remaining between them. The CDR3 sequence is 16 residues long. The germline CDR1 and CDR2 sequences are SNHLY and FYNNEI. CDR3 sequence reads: CASSEGPTVEGYEQYF. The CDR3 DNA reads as TGTGCCAGCAGTGAAGGACCAACGGTTGAGGGCTACGAGCAGTACTTC.

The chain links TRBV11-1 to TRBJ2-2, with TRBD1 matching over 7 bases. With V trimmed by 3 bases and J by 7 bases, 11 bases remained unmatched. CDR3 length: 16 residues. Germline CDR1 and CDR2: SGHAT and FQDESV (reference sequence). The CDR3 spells CASSLMRQGKIGELFF. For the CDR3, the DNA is TGTGCCAGCAGCTTGATGCGACAGGGAAAAATCGGGGAGCTGTTTTTT.

The CDR3 coding sequence is TGTGCCAGCAGCTTAGTAGGAGGGAATGGCTACACCTTC. This encodes CASSLVGGNGYTF. The chain couples TRBV7-2 to TRBJ1-2; D unresolved. The V gene lost 1 base and the J gene lost 6 bases, with 9 bases spanning the gap. The CDR3 totals 13 residues. Germline V gives CDR1 SGHTA, CDR2 FQGNSA.

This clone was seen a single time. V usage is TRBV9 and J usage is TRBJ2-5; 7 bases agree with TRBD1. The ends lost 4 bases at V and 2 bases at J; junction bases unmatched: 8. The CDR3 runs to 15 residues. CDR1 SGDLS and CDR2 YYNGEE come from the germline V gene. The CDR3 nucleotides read TGTGCCAGCAGCCCACGGGACAGAATGCAAGAGACCCAGTACTTC. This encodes CASSPRDRMQETQYF.

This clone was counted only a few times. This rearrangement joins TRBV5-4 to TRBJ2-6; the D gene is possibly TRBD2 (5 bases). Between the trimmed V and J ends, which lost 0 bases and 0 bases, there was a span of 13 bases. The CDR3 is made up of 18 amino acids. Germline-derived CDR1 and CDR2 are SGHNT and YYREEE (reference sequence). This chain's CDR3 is CASSLAGIDFSGANVLTF. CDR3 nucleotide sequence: TGTGCCAGCAGCTTGGCCGGGATAGACTTCTCTGGGGCCAACGTCCTGACTTTC.

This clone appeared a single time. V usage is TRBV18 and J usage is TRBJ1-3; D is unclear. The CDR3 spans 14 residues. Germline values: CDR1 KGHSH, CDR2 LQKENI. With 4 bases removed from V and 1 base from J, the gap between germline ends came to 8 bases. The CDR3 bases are TGTGCCAGCTCACGTGAGCTTTCTGGAAACACCATATATTTT. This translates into CASSRELSGNTIYF. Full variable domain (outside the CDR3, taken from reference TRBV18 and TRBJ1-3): NAGVMQNPRHLVRRRGQEARLRCSPMKGHSHVYWYRQLPEEGLKFMVYLQKENIIDESGMPKERFSAEFPKEGPSILRIQQVVRGDSAAYFCASSRELSGNTIYFGEGSWLTVV.

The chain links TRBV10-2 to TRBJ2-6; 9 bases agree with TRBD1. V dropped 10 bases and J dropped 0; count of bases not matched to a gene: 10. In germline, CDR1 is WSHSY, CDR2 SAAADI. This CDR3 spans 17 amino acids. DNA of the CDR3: TGCGCCATCCGAGGGGGACAGGGCGACTCTGGGGCCAACGTCCTGACTTTC. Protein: CAIRGGQGDSGANVLTF.

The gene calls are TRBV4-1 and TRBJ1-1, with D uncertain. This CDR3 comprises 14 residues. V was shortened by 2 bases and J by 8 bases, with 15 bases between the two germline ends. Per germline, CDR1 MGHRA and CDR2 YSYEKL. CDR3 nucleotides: TGCGCCAGCAGCCAAAGACGAGTGACGGGAGAAGCTTTCTTT. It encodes CASSQRRVTGEAFF.

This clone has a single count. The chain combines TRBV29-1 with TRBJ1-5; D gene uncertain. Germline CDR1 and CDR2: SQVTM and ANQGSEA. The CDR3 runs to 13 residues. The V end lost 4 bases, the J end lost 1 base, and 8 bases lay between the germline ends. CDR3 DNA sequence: TGCAGCGTTGCCGCGGGGAGCAATCAGCCCCAGCATTTT. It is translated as CSVAAGSNQPQHF.

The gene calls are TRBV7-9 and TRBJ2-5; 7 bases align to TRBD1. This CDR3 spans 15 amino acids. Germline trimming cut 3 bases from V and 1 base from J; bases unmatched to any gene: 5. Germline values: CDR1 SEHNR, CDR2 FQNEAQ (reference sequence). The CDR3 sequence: CASSLSTGVQETQYF. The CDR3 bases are TGTGCCAGCAGCTTGAGTACAGGGGTCCAAGAGACCCAGTACTTC.

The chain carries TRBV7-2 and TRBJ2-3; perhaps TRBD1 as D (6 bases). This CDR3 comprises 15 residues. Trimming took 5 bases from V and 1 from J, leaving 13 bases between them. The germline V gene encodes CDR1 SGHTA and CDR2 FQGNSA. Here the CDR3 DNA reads TGTGCCAGCAGCCCAGCCCAGGGGCGCACAGATACGCAGTATTTT. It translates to CASSPAQGRTDTQYF.

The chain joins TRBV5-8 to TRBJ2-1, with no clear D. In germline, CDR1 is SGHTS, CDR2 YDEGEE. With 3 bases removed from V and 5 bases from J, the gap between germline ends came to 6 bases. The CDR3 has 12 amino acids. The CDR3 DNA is TGTGCCAGCAGCTCCCAGGACAATGAGCAGTTCTTC. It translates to CASSSQDNEQFF.

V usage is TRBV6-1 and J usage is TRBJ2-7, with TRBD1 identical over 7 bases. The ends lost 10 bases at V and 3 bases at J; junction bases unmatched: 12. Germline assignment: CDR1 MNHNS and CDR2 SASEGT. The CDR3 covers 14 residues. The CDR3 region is CATRQGPHLYEQYF. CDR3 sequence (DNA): TGTGCCACCAGACAGGGCCCTCACCTCTACGAGCAGTACTTC.

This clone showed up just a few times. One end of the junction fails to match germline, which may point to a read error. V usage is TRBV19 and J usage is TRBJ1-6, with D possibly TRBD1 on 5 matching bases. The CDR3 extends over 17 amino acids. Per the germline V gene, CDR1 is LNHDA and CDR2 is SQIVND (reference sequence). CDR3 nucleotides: TGTGCCAGTAGTGACCGGGGGACGTCAGGGTATAGTTCACCCCTCCACTTT. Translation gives CASSDRGTSGYSSPLHF.

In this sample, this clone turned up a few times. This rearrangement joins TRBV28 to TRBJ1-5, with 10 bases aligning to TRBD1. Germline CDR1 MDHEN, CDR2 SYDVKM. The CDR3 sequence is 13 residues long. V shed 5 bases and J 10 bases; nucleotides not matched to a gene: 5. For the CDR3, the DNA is TGTGCCAGCAGTCGGGACAGGGGATTACCCCAGCATTTT. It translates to CASSRDRGLPQHF.

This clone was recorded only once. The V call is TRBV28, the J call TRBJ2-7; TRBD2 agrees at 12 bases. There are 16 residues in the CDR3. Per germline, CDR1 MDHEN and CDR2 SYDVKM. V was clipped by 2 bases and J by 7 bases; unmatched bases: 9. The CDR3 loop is CASSLGLAGGPMEQYF. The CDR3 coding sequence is TGTGCCAGCAGTTTAGGGCTAGCGGGAGGGCCTATGGAGCAGTACTTC.

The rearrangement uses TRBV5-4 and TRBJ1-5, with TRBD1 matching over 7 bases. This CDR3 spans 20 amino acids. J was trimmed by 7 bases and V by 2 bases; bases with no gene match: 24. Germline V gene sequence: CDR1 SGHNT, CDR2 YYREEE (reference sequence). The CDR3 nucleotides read TGTGCCAGCAGCTTACGCCCGACAACAGACAGGGCTAGTTTTTACCAGCCCCAGCATTTT. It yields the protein CASSLRPTTDRASFYQPQHF.

The CDR3 here is CASSTMQGSGYTF. In DNA form, the CDR3 reads TGTGCCAGCAGCACTATGCAGGGGTCGGGCTACACCTTC. The chain uses TRBV6-5 and TRBJ1-2; tentatively, D is TRBD1 (6 bases). This CDR3 spans 13 amino acids. CDR1 is MNHEY and CDR2 is SVGAGI in the germline V gene. Trimming cost V 6 bases and J 8 bases, with 16 bases left between them.

The CDR3 bases are TGTGCCAGCAGCAAAGAGGCAGGTTATAACTATGGCTACACCTTC. Translating gives CASSKEAGYNYGYTF. The V gene is TRBV21-1, the J gene TRBJ1-2; no DNA check was done on the table's D call, TRBD1. TRBV21-1 is designated a pseudogene. The CDR3 length is 15 residues.

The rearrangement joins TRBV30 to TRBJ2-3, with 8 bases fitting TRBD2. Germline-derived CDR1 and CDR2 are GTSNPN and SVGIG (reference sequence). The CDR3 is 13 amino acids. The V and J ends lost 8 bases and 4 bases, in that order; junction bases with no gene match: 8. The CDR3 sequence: CAGLGGAADTQYF. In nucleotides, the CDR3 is TGTGCCGGGCTCGGGGGGGCGGCAGATACGCAGTATTTT.

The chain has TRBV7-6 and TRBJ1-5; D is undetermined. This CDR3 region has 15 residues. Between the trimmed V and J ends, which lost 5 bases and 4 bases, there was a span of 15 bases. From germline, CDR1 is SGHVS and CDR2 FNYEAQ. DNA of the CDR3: TGTGCCAGCAGCCCCCAGCGCGGGAGAAATCAGCCCCAGCATTTT. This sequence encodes CASSPQRGRNQPQHF.